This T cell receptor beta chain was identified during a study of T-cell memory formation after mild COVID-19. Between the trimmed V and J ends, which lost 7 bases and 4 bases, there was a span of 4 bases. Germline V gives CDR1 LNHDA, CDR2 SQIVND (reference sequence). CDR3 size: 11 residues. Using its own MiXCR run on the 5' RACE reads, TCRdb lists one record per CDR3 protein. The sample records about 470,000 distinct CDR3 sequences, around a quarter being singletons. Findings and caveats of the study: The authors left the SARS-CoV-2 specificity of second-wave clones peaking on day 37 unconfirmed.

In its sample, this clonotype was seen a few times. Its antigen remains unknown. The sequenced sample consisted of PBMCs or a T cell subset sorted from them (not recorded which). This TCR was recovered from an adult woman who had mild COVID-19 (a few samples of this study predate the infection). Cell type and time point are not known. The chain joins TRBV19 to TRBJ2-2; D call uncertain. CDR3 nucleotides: TGTGCCAGTAAATCCACCGGGGAGCTGTTTTTT. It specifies CASKSTGELFF.